These T cell receptor beta chains were read from a single sample in a study of cytomegalovirus exposure and HLA in healthy donors. The table came from immunoSEQ multiplex PCR; TCRdb's copy has only in-frame clones and leaves some out. The sample has over 100,000 clones. Sequencing was carried out using PBMCs. The receptors were sampled from a woman aged 40 to 50 in good health and CMV-seropositive. CDR3s include the opening cysteine and the closing phenylalanine or tryptophan. D genes are given only for firm matches.

.	TRBJ1-2	TRBV19	CASSIPGLGGYGYTF	TGTGCCAGTAGTATCCCTGGTCTGGGGGGCTATGGCTACACCTTC
TRBD1	TRBJ2-5	TRBV5-1	CASSWADRGFVETQYF	TGCGCCAGCAGCTGGGCGGACAGGGGTTTTGTAGAGACCCAGTACTTC
.	TRBJ2-5	TRBV5-1	CASSLGVGAAETQYF	TGCGCCAGCAGCTTGGGAGTAGGGGCGGCAGAGACCCAGTACTTC
.	TRBJ1-3	TRBV6-1	CASSEGSDSGNTIYF	TGTGCCAGCAGTGAAGGTAGTGACTCTGGAAACACCATATATTTT
TRBD2	TRBJ2-1	TRBV27	CASSLAGVPYNEQFF	TGTGCCAGCAGTTTAGCGGGAGTTCCCTACAATGAGCAGTTCTTC
.	TRBJ2-5	TRBV6-5	CASRPTGRETQYF	TGTGCCAGCAGACCCACAGGCCGAGAGACCCAGTACTTC
.	TRBJ1-2	TRBV6-1	CASSEVSGEPYGYTF	TGTGCCAGCAGTGAAGTAAGCGGGGAGCCCTATGGCTACACCTTC
.	TRBJ1-1	TRBV2	CASSEAGGTEAFF	TGTGCCAGCAGTGAAGCGGGGGGCACTGAAGCTTTCTTT
TRBD2	TRBJ2-7	TRBV5-1	CASSLVPSGLSYEQYF	TGCGCCAGCAGCTTGGTCCCTAGCGGTCTTTCCTACGAGCAGTACTTC
.	TRBJ2-2	TRBV19	CASSPGTRNTGELFF	TGTGCCAGTTCCCCCGGGACAAGGAACACCGGGGAGCTGTTTTTT
.	TRBJ2-2	TRBV9	CASSVEGKHTGELFF	TGTGCCAGCAGCGTAGAGGGGAAACACACCGGGGAGCTGTTTTTT
.	TRBJ2-1	TRBV2	CASSEGNNPNEQFF	TGTGCCAGCAGTGAAGGCAACAACCCCAATGAGCAGTTCTTC
TRBD2	TRBJ2-3	TRBV19	CASSIASGGADTQYF	TGTGCCAGTAGTATCGCTAGCGGAGGGGCAGATACGCAGTATTTT
TRBD2	TRBJ2-3	TRBV9	CASSVRLADTDTQYF	TGTGCCAGCAGCGTGAGACTAGCGGACACAGATACGCAGTATTTT
.	TRBJ2-7	TRBV29-1	CSVGRDYEQYF	TGCAGCGTTGGTCGGGACTACGAGCAGTACTTC
TRBD1	TRBJ1-6	TRBV10-3	CAIRMTGNNSPLHF	TGTGCCATCAGGATGACAGGGAATAATTCACCCCTCCACTTT
TRBD2	TRBJ2-2	TRBV5-1	CASSRGGAYTGELFF	TGCGCCAGCAGCCGGGGGGGGGCGTACACCGGGGAGCTGTTTTTT
.	TRBJ1-3	TRBV7-9	CASSFWTASGNTIYF	TGTGCCAGCAGCTTCTGGACAGCCTCTGGAAACACCATATATTTT
TRBD1	TRBJ2-7	TRBV7-2	CASSLDEDRAYVQYF	TGTGCCAGCAGCTTAGATGAGGACAGGGCTTACGTGCAGTACTTC
TRBD2	TRBJ2-7	TRBV7-2	CASSLVGGRVAYEQYF	TGTGCCAGCAGCTTAGTGGGCGGGAGGGTGGCCTACGAGCAGTACTTC
.	TRBJ1-1	TRBV18	CASSPGGFGAFF	TGTGCCAGCTCACCGGGGGGTTTCGGAGCTTTCTTT
TRBD2	TRBJ2-3	TRBV7-2	CASSSTSGRFLTDTQYF	TGTGCCAGCAGCTCCACTAGCGGGAGGTTCCTCACAGATACGCAGTATTTT
TRBD1	TRBJ2-2	TRBV4-3	CASSARTGTTGELFF	TGCGCCAGCAGCGCCCGGACAGGGACCACCGGGGAGCTGTTTTTT
TRBD1	TRBJ1-1	TRBV5-4	CASSLPPLGQGNTEAFF	TGTGCCAGCAGCTTGCCACCTTTGGGACAGGGAAACACTGAAGCTTTCTTT
TRBD2	TRBJ2-7	TRBV28	CASSIRVGGYEQYF	TGTGCCAGCAGCATAAGAGTGGGGGGGTACGAGCAGTACTTC
.	TRBJ2-7	TRBV7-8	CASSYGGPRYEQYF	TGTGCCAGCAGCTACGGAGGGCCCCGCTACGAGCAGTACTTC
.	TRBJ1-1	TRBV28	CASSPPGLVQNTEAFF	TGTGCCAGCAGTCCTCCGGGACTGGTACAAAACACTGAAGCTTTCTTT
.	TRBJ2-7	TRBV7-9	CASSYIYEQYF	TGTGCCAGCAGCTATATTTACGAGCAGTACTTC
.	TRBJ1-2	TRBV30	CAWSVGAIDGYTF	TGTGCCTGGAGTGTAGGGGCAATTGATGGCTACACCTTC
.	TRBJ2-5	TRBV10-3	CAISAAAGHGETQYF	TGTGCCATCAGTGCGGCAGCGGGACATGGGGAGACCCAGTACTTC
.	TRBJ1-1	TRBV5-1	CASSSARGGTEAFF	TGCGCCAGCAGCTCAGCAAGGGGAGGCACTGAAGCTTTCTTT
TRBD1	TRBJ1-2	TRBV19	CASALGTGSLYGYTF	TGTGCCAGTGCCCTCGGGACAGGCTCCCTCTATGGCTACACCTTC
.	TRBJ2-5	TRBV28	CASSSNSQETQYF	TGTGCCAGCAGTTCGAACAGTCAAGAGACCCAGTACTTC
TRBD2	TRBJ2-7	TRBV5-4	CASSTRLAGGSAWEQYF	TGTGCCAGCAGCACTCGACTAGCGGGAGGTTCCGCTTGGGAGCAGTACTTC
TRBD1	TRBJ2-7	TRBV28	CASSLGQGSYEQYF	TGTGCCAGCAGTTTAGGACAGGGAAGTTACGAGCAGTACTTC
TRBD1	TRBJ2-3	TRBV5-1	CASSLTGATSGTDTQYF	TGCGCCAGCAGCTTAACAGGGGCCACCTCCGGCACAGATACGCAGTATTTT
.	TRBJ2-1	TRBV27	CASSPWRERSYNEQFF	TGTGCCAGCAGTCCGTGGCGGGAACGCTCCTACAATGAGCAGTTCTTC
.	TRBJ1-1	TRBV30	CAVVPTANTEAFF	TGTGCCGTCGTCCCGACTGCTAACACTGAAGCTTTCTTT
TRBD1	TRBJ1-5	TRBV19	CASRDRGEGQPQHF	TGTGCCAGTAGGGACAGGGGAGAGGGTCAGCCCCAGCATTTT
.	TRBJ2-3	TRBV9	CASSVGVWGWGTDTQYF	TGTGCCAGCAGCGTAGGGGTATGGGGCTGGGGCACAGATACGCAGTATTTT
TRBD2	TRBJ2-7	TRBV4-1	CASSQAPLAGGLTYEQYF	TGCGCCAGCAGCCAAGCACCACTAGCGGGAGGGCTCACCTACGAGCAGTACTTC
.	TRBJ1-2	TRBV9	CASSVATDYGYTF	TGTGCCAGCAGCGTAGCGACAGACTATGGCTACACCTTC
TRBD1	TRBJ1-2	TRBV19	CASSITPTGIEHGYTF	TGTGCCAGTAGTATCACCCCGACAGGGATCGAGCATGGCTACACCTTC
TRBD1	TRBJ1-4	TRBV7-8	CASSSLGQGGDKLFF	TGTGCCAGCAGCAGCCTGGGACAGGGAGGAGATAAACTGTTTTTT
.	TRBJ1-1	TRBV29-1	CSVEGAGDTEAFF	TGCAGCGTTGAAGGCGCAGGGGACACTGAAGCTTTCTTT
.	TRBJ2-3	TRBV28	CASRTLKRRGPDTQYF	TGTGCCAGCAGAACCCTCAAGAGAAGAGGGCCAGATACGCAGTATTTT
.	TRBJ2-1	TRBV28	CASSLVSGRLRDEQFF	TGTGCCAGCAGTTTAGTTAGCGGTAGGTTGCGAGATGAGCAGTTCTTC
TRBD2	TRBJ2-1	TRBV25-1	CASSESGMVYNEQFF	TGTGCCAGCAGTGAGAGCGGGATGGTTTACAATGAGCAGTTCTTC
TRBD1	TRBJ2-7	TRBV7-9	CASSLGDRAWTYEQYF	TGTGCCAGCAGCTTAGGTGACAGGGCTTGGACCTACGAGCAGTACTTC
TRBD1	TRBJ1-1	TRBV28	CASSRHRTGIVGTEAFF	TGTGCCAGCAGCCGCCACCGGACAGGGATAGTGGGCACTGAAGCTTTCTTT
.	TRBJ2-6	TRBV10-3	CAISESESGANVLTF	TGTGCCATCAGTGAGTCGGAGTCTGGGGCCAACGTCCTGACTTTC
TRBD2	TRBJ2-2	TRBV4-2	CASSQDLAGGTNTGELFF	TGTGCCAGCAGCCAAGACTTAGCGGGAGGGACGAACACCGGGGAGCTGTTTTTT
.	TRBJ1-3	TRBV27	CASSLSAGIGNTIYF	TGTGCCAGCAGTTTATCAGCAGGGATTGGAAACACCATATATTTT
TRBD2	TRBJ2-7	TRBV5-1	CASSLGLAGGSEQYF	TGCGCCAGCAGCTTGGGGCTAGCGGGAGGCAGCGAGCAGTACTTC
.	TRBJ2-6	TRBV7-3	CASSLSPLEGRGSGANVLTF	TGTGCCAGCAGCTTATCCCCATTAGAAGGGAGAGGCTCTGGGGCCAACGTCCTGACTTTC
.	TRBJ2-7	TRBV9	CASSVGKSIGTYEQYF	TGTGCCAGCAGCGTAGGTAAGAGCATCGGTACCTACGAGCAGTACTTC
TRBD1	TRBJ2-1	TRBV28	CASTRQGAYNEQFF	TGTGCCAGCACCCGACAGGGGGCGTACAATGAGCAGTTCTTC
.	TRBJ2-7	TRBV9	CASSVTGSSYEQYF	TGTGCCAGCAGCGTAACCGGGTCCTCCTACGAGCAGTACTTC
TRBD2	TRBJ2-5	TRBV6-6	CASSQTTAGSSEQYF	TGTGCCAGCAGCCAGACGACAGCGGGATCTAGCGAACAGTACTTC